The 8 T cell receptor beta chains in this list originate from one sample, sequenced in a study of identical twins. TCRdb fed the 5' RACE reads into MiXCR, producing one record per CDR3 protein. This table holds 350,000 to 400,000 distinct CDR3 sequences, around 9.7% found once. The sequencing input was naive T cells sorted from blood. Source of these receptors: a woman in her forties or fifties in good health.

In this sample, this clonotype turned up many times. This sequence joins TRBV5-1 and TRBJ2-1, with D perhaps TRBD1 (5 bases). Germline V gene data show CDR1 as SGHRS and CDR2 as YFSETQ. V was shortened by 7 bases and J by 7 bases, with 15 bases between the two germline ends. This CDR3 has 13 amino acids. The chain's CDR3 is CASGSGMGNEQFF. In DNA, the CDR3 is TGCGCCAGCGGTTCAGGGATGGGGAATGAGCAGTTCTTC.

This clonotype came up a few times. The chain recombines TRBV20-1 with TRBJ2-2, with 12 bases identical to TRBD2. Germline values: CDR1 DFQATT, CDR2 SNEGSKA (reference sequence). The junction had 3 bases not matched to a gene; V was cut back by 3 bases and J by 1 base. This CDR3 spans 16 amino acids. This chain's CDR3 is CSARASGRGNTGELFF. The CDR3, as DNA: TGCAGTGCTAGGGCTAGCGGGAGGGGGAACACCGGGGAGCTGTTTTTT.

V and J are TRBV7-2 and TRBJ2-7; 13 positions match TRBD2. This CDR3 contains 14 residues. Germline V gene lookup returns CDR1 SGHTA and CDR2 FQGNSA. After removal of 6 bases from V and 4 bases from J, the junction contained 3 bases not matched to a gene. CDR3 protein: CASRGLAGVYEQYF. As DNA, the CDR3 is TGTGCCAGCAGAGGACTAGCGGGAGTATACGAGCAGTACTTC. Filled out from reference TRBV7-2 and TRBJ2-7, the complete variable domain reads GAGVSQSPSNKVTEKGKDVELRCDPISGHTALYWYRQSLGQGLEFLIYFQGNSAPDKSGLPSDRFSAERTGGSVSTLTIQRTQQEDSAVYLCASRGLAGVYEQYFGPGTRLTVT.

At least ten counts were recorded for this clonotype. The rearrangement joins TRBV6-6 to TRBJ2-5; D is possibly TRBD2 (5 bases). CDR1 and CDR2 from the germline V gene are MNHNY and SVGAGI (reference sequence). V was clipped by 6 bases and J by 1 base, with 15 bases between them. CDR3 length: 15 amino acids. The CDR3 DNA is TGTGCCAGCAGCAAACCTGGGAGCCTCCAAGAGACCCAGTACTTC. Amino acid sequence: CASSKPGSLQETQYF.

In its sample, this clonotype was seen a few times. CDR3 coding DNA: TGTGCCACCAGTGACTCTCTGGACGCTAAATACACCTTC. Encoded protein: CATSDSLDAKYTF. This chain joins TRBV24-1 and TRBJ1-2; D gene ambiguous. Trimming shortened V by 4 bases and J by 11 bases, and 16 bases separated the two germline ends. The CDR3 covers 13 residues. CDR1 KGHDR and CDR2 SFDVKD come from the germline V gene.

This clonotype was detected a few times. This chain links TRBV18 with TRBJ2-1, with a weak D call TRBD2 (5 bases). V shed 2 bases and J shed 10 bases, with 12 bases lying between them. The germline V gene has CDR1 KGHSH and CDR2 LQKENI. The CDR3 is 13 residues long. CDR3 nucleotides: TGTGCCAGCTCACCATACGGAGAGGGAGAGCAGTTCTTC. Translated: CASSPYGEGEQFF. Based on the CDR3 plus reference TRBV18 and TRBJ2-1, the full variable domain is NAGVMQNPRHLVRRRGQEARLRCSPMKGHSHVYWYRQLPEEGLKFMVYLQKENIIDESGMPKERFSAEFPKEGPSILRIQQVVRGDSAAYFCASSPYGEGEQFFGPGTRLTVL.

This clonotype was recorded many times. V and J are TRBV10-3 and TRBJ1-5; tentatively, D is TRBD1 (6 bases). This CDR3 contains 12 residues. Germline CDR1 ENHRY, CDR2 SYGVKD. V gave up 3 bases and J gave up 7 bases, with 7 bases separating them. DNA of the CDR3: TGTGCCATCAGTGAAGGGGGGCAGCCCCAGCATTTT. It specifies CAISEGGQPQHF.

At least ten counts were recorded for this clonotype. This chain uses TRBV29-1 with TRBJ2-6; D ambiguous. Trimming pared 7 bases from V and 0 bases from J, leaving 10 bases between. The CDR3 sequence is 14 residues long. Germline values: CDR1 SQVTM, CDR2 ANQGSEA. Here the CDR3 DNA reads TGCAGCGCTGAGGTGGGCTCTGGGGCCAACGTCCTGACTTTC. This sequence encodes CSAEVGSGANVLTF.